This is a list of T cell receptor beta chains from one sample in a study of T cell responses to AZD1222 COVID-19 vaccine. Assay: immunoSEQ multiplex PCR; the TCRdb copy retains only in-frame clones and omits some. This sample has 80,000 or so clones, with approximately 88% found just once. Sample: peripheral blood, taken on day 0 of MenACWY control vaccination. Receptor source: an adult in good health. The CDR3 runs from the conserved cysteine through the conserved F or W. D genes are given only for firm matches. Clone size is stated in some rows and not others, as once, few, many or a class when expanded.

J gene | D gene | clone size | V gene | CDR3 DNA | CDR3 protein
TRBJ1-2 | - | - | TRBV30 | TGTGCCTGGAGTGCTACAAGGTCCGGGAATGGCTACACCTTC | CAWSATRSGNGYTF
TRBJ1-1 | - | - | TRBV5-6 | TGTGCCAGCAGCCTGAGATGGGGGACGGTTGAAGCTTTCTTT | CASSLRWGTVEAFF
TRBJ1-2 | - | many | TRBV7-2 | TGTGCCAGCAGCCCCCCCGGACGAGCTGAGGCTAATGGCTACACCTTC | CASSPPGRAEANGYTF
TRBJ2-5 | TRBD1 | few | TRBV6-4 | TGTGCCAGCAGCCCCGGGACAGGGGGCGGAGAGACCCAGTACTTC | CASSPGTGGGETQYF
TRBJ1-4 | - | - | TRBV10-2 | TGCGCCAGCAGTCTTACCGGGACATCTTTAGCTAATGAAAAACTGTTTTTT | CASSLTGTSLANEKLFF
TRBJ2-2 | - | - | TRBV15 | TGTGCCACCGGTAGTAAGTCAACCGGGGAGCTGTTTTTT | CATGSKSTGELFF
TRBJ1-3 | - | - | TRBV19 | TGTGCCAGTCGGTTTGGAAACACCATATATTTT | CASRFGNTIYF
TRBJ1-5 | - | - | TRBV12-3/TRBV12-4 | TGTGCCAGCGGTCGGCTCAATCAGCCCCAGCATTTT | CASGRLNQPQHF
TRBJ1-4 | - | - | TRBV15 | TGTGCCACCAGCAGAGATCAACAGTGGAATGAAAAACTGTTTTTT | CATSRDQQWNEKLFF
TRBJ2-5 | - | - | TRBV18 | TGTGCCAGCTCACCACGGGGGGCCCAAGAGACCCAGTACTTC | CASSPRGAQETQYF
TRBJ1-4 | - | - | TRBV5-5 | TGTGCCAGCAGCTTGGTAAGACAGGTCGGGAATGAAAAACTGTTTTTT | CASSLVRQVGNEKLFF
TRBJ2-1 | - | - | TRBV5-6 | TGTGCCAGCAGCTTGTGGGGGCCTAGATACAATGAGCAGTTCTTC | CASSLWGPRYNEQFF
TRBJ2-1 | - | - | TRBV18 | TGTGCCAGCTCACCTAACAGCAATGAGCAGTTCTTC | CASSPNSNEQFF
TRBJ2-6 | - | medium-sized | TRBV15 | TGTGCCACCAGCATTGGGGCTGGGGCCAACGTCCTGACTTTC | CATSIGAGANVLTF
TRBJ2-5 | - | - | TRBV27 | TGTGCCAGCAGTTTGGAGGGTCCGCGAGGGACCCAGTACTTC | CASSLEGPRGTQYF
TRBJ1-6 | - | - | TRBV3-1/TRBV3-2 | TGTGCCAGCAGCCAAGATATCAGGGTGGCAATCGGGTCACCCCTCCACTTT | CASSQDIRVAIGSPLHF
TRBJ2-3 | - | - | TRBV1 | TGCACCAGCAGCCAAGATGGGACAGATACGCAGTATTTT | CTSSQDGTDTQYF
TRBJ1-5 | - | - | TRBV9 | TGTGCCAGCAGCGTAGAGGGAGGTCAGCCCCAGCATTTT | CASSVEGGQPQHF
TRBJ1-1 | - | - | TRBV18 | TGTGCCAGCTCACCATCTGAACAGATGAACACTGAAGCTTTCTTT | CASSPSEQMNTEAFF
TRBJ1-3 | TRBD1 | - | TRBV3-1/TRBV3-2 | TGTGCCAGCAGCCAAAGAGGGGGCGGACTAGGAAACACCATATATTTT | CASSQRGGGLGNTIYF
TRBJ1-3 | - | - | TRBV7-8 | TGTGCCAGCCGGGCGGGGTCTGGAAACACCATATATTTT | CASRAGSGNTIYF
TRBJ1-1 | - | - | TRBV4-2 | TGTGCCAGCAGCCAAGATCTTGGCACTGAAGCTTTCTTT | CASSQDLGTEAFF
TRBJ1-5 | - | - | TRBV5-1 | TGCGCCAGCAGCCGAGGCGGGGTCAATCAGCCCCAGCATTTT | CASSRGGVNQPQHF
TRBJ2-7 | - | - | TRBV12-3/TRBV12-4 | TGTGCCAGCAGTATCATAAATTCCTACGAGCAGTACTTC | CASSIINSYEQYF
TRBJ1-3 | - | - | TRBV4-3 | TGCGCCAGCAGCCAAGCTTCAGGAGGTCCAGGCACCTCTGGAAACACCATATATTTT | CASSQASGGPGTSGNTIYF
TRBJ1-2 | - | - | TRBV20-1 | TGCAGTGCTAACAGGGACTATGGCTACACCTTC | CSANRDYGYTF
TRBJ1-6 | TRBD1 | - | TRBV9 | TGTGCCAGCAGCTCCTCCGGGACAGGAAATTCACCCCTCCACTTT | CASSSSGTGNSPLHF
TRBJ1-2 | - | - | TRBV25-1 | TGTGCCAGCAGTGGTGGCCTTCACTACACCTTC | CASSGGLHYTF
TRBJ1-2 | - | - | TRBV30 | TGTGCCTGGAGCGCATCGGCGGTCTCCTATGGCTACACCTTC | CAWSASAVSYGYTF
TRBJ1-1 | - | - | TRBV2 | TGTGCCAGCAGTGAATTGGGCAGCAACACTGAAGCTTTCTTT | CASSELGSNTEAFF
TRBJ2-1 | - | - | TRBV21-1 | TGTGCCAGCAGCGAGTTTCCGCCCTGTTGGGGGCTGTCTAATAGGAATGAGCAGTTCTTC | CASSEFPPCWGLSNRNEQFF
TRBJ2-3 | - | - | TRBV27 | TGTGCCAGCCGGGGAAGGAACACAGATACGCAGTATTTT | CASRGRNTDTQYF
TRBJ2-7 | TRBD1 | - | TRBV6-5 | TGTGCCAGCAGGGACAGGGGATCCTACGAGCAGTACTTC | CASRDRGSYEQYF
TRBJ1-1 | - | - | TRBV11-3 | TGTGCCAGCAGCGGCGGATCTTTTGGAAGGACTGAAGCTTTCTTT | CASSGGSFGRTEAFF
TRBJ1-5 | - | - | TRBV7-2 | TGTGCCAGCAGCCAAAGGAGCAGCAATCAGCCCCAGCATTTT | CASSQRSSNQPQHF
TRBJ1-5 | - | - | TRBV29-1 | TGCAGCGTTGTGCAAGGTTACGATCAGCCCCAGCATTTT | CSVVQGYDQPQHF
TRBJ2-1 | - | - | TRBV24-1 | TGTGCCACCAGTGACGGGGGCATCTCCTACAATGAGCAGTTCTTC | CATSDGGISYNEQFF
TRBJ1-5 | - | - | TRBV19 | TGTGCCAGTAGTGACAGGTATCAGCCCCAGCATTTT | CASSDRYQPQHF
TRBJ2-6 | - | - | TRBV5-1 | TGCGCCAGCAGCTTCGGACACACATCCTCTGGGGCCAACGTCCTGACTTTC | CASSFGHTSSGANVLTF
TRBJ1-4 | - | - | TRBV6-5 | TGTGCCAGCAGTTCTGTTAATGAAAAACTGTTTTTT | CASSSVNEKLFF
TRBJ2-1 | - | - | TRBV11-1 | TGTGCCTCCGGCCAGAATAACAATGAGCAGTTCTTC | CASGQNNNEQFF
TRBJ1-1 | - | - | TRBV5-4 | TGTGCCAGCAGCTTTTTGACAAACCTGAACACTGAAGCTTTCTTT | CASSFLTNLNTEAFF
TRBJ2-7 | - | - | TRBV4-3 | TGCGCCAGCAGCCAAGATAGGGGTAGCGAGCAGTACTTC | CASSQDRGSEQYF
TRBJ1-1 | TRBD1 | - | TRBV27 | TGTGCCAGCAGTAGACAGGGGGCTGGGAACACTGAAGCTTTCTTT | CASSRQGAGNTEAFF
TRBJ1-6 | - | - | TRBV6-5 | TGTGCCAGCAGTTACTCCCCGGTGAATTCACCCCTCCACTTT | CASSYSPVNSPLHF
TRBJ2-3 | TRBD1 | once | TRBV11-3 | TGTGCCAGCAGCGGACAGGGCACAGATACGCAGTATTTT | CASSGQGTDTQYF
TRBJ2-5 | - | - | TRBV2 | TGTGCCAGCAAGGGGACCATTTATACCCAGTACTTC | CASKGTIYTQYF
TRBJ2-1 | - | - | TRBV3-1/TRBV3-2 | TGTGCCAGCAGCCAAGATACCAGGGGCAATGGGCAGTTCTTC | CASSQDTRGNGQFF
TRBJ1-2 | - | - | TRBV28 | TGTGCCAGCAGAGGGTTCTATGGCTACACCTTC | CASRGFYGYTF
TRBJ1-1 | - | - | TRBV7-3 | TGTGCCAGCAGCTTAAGCGGGGCGGGTAACACTGAAGCTTTCTTT | CASSLSGAGNTEAFF
TRBJ2-1 | - | once | TRBV5-1 | TGCGCCAGCAGCCCCACTGGGGGGCGGACCTACAATGAGCAGTTCTTC | CASSPTGGRTYNEQFF
TRBJ1-1 | - | - | TRBV5-1 | TGCGCCAGCAGCTTGGACAGTCCGAACACTGAAGCTTTCTTT | CASSLDSPNTEAFF
TRBJ1-5 | - | - | TRBV10-3 | TGTGCCATCAGGGGCAGGGACAATCAGCCCCAGCATTTT | CAIRGRDNQPQHF